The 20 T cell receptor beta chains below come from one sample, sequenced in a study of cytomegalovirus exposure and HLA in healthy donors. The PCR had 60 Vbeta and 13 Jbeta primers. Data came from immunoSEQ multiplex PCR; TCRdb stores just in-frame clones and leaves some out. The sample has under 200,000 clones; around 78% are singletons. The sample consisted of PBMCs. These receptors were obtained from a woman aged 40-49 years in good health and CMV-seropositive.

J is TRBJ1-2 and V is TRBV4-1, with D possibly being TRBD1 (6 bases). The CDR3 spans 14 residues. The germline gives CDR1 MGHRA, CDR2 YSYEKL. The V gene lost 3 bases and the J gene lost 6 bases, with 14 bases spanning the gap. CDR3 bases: TGCGCCAGCAGCCAGAACAACAGGGACCATGGCTACACCTTC. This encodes CASSQNNRDHGYTF.

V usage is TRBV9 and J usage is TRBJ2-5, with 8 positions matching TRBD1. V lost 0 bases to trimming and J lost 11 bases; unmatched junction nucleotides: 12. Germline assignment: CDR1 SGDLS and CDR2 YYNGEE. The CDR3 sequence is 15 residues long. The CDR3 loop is CASSVGAGQGREQYF. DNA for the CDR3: TGTGCCAGCAGCGTAGGGGCCGGACAGGGACGGGAGCAGTACTTC.

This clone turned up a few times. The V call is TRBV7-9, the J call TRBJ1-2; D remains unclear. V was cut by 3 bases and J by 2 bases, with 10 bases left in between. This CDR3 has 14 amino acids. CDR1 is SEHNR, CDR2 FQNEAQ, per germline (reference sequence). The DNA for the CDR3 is TGTGCCAGCAGCTTTAAGGCGGGGAACTATGGCTACACCTTC. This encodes CASSFKAGNYGYTF. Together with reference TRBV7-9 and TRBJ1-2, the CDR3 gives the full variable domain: DTGVSQNPRHKITKRGQNVTFRCDPISEHNRLYWYRQTLGQGPEFLTYFQNEAQLEKSRLLSDRFSAERPKGSFSTLEIQRTEQGDSAMYLCASSFKAGNYGYTFGSGTRLTVV.

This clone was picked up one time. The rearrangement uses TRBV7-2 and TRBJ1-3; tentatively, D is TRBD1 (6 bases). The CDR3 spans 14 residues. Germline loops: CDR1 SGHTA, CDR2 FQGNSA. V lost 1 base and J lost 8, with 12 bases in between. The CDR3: CASSLVGGVDTIYF. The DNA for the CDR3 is TGTGCCAGCAGCTTAGTAGGGGGAGTGGACACCATATATTTT.

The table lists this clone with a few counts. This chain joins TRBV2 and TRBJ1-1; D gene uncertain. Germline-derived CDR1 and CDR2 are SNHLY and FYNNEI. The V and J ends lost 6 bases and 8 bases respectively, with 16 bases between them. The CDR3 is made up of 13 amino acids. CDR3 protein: CASRENLQSEAFF. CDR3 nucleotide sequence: TGTGCCAGCAGAGAAAACTTACAGTCAGAAGCTTTCTTT.

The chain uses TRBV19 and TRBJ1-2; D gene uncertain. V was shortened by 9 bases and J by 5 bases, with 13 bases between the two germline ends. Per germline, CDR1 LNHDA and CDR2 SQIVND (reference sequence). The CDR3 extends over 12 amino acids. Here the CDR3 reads CASRSDTYGYTF. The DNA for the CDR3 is TGTGCCAGCCGATCCGACACGTATGGCTACACCTTC.

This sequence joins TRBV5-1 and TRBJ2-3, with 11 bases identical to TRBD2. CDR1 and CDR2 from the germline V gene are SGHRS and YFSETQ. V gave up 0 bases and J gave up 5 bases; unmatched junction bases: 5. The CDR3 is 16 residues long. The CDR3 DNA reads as TGCGCCAGCAGCTTGGGCGCTAGCGGGGGGTTAGATACGCAGTATTTT. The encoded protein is CASSLGASGGLDTQYF.

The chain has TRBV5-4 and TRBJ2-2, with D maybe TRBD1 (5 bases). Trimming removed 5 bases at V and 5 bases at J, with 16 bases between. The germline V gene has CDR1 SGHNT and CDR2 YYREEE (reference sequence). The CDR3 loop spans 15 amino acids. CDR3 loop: CASSVPGAITGELFF. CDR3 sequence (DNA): TGTGCCAGCAGTGTCCCTGGGGCCATTACCGGGGAGCTGTTTTTT.

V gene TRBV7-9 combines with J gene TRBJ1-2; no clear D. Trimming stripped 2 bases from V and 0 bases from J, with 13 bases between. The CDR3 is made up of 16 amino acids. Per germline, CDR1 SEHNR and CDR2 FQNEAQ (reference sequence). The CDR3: CASSLIGGTPNYGYTF. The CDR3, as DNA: TGTGCCAGCAGCTTAATAGGCGGAACACCTAACTATGGCTACACCTTC. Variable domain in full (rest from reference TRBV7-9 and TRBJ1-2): DTGVSQNPRHKITKRGQNVTFRCDPISEHNRLYWYRQTLGQGPEFLTYFQNEAQLEKSRLLSDRFSAERPKGSFSTLEIQRTEQGDSAMYLCASSLIGGTPNYGYTFGSGTRLTVV.

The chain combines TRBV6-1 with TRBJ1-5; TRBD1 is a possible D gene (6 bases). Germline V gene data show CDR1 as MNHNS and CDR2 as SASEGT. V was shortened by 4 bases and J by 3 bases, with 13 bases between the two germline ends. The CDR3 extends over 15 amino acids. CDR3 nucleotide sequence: TGTGCCAGCAGTGGGACTAGGGACATCAATCAGCCCCAGCATTTT. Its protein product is CASSGTRDINQPQHF.

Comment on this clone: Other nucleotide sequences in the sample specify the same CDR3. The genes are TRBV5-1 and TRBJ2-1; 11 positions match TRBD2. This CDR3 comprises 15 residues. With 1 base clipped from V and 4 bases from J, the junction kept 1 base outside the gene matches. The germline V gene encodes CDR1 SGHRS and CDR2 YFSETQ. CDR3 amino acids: CASSLTSGGYNEQFF. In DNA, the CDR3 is TGCGCCAGCAGCTTGACTAGCGGGGGTTACAATGAGCAGTTCTTC. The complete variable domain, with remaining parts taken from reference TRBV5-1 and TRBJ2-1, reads KAGVTQTPRYLIKTRGQQVTLSCSPISGHRSVSWYQQTPGQGLQFLFEYFSETQRNKGNFPGRFSGRQFSNSRSEMNVSTLELGDSALYLCASSLTSGGYNEQFFGPGTRLTVL.

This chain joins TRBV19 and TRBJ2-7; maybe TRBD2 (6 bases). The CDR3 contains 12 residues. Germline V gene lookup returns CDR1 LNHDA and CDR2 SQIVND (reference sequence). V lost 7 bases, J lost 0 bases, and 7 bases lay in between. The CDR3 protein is CASMGGSYEQYF. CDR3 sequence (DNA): TGTGCCAGTATGGGGGGCTCCTACGAGCAGTACTTC.

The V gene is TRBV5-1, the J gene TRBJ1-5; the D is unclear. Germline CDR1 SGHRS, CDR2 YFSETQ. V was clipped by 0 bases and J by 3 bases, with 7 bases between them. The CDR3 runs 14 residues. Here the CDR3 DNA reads TGCGCCAGCAGCTTGGAGCACCTCAATCAGCCCCAGCATTTT. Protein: CASSLEHLNQPQHF.

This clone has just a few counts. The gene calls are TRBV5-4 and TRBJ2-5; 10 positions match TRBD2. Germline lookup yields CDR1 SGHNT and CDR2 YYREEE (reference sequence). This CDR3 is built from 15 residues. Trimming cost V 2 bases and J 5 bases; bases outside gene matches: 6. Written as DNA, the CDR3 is TGTGCCAGCAGCTTTAGCGGGGGGTCCGGGGAGACCCAGTACTTC. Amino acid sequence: CASSFSGGSGETQYF.

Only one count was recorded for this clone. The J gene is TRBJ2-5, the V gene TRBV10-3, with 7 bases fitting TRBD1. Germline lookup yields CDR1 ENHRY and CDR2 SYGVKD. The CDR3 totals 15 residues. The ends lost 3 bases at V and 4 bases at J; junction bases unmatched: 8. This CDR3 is CAISDDDRVGETQYF. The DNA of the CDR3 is TGTGCCATCAGTGATGATGACAGGGTTGGAGAGACCCAGTACTTC.

In DNA, the CDR3 is TGTGCCAGCAGCGCCAGGGGATCGATGGGCACTGAAGCTTTCTTT. Translation gives CASSARGSMGTEAFF. The chain joins TRBV2 to TRBJ1-1; D is possibly TRBD1 (6 bases). V lost 6 bases to trimming and J lost 4 bases, with 18 bases between them. CDR1 and CDR2 from the germline V gene are SNHLY and FYNNEI. The CDR3 consists of 15 residues.

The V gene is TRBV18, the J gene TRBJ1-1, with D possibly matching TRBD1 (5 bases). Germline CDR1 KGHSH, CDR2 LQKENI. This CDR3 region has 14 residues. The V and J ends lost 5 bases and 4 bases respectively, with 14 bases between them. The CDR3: CASSMDERGTEAFF. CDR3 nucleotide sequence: TGTGCCAGCTCAATGGACGAAAGGGGCACTGAAGCTTTCTTT.

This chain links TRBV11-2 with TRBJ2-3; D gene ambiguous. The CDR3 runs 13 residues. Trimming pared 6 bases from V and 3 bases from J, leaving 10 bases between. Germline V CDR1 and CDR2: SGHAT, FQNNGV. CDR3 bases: TGTGCCAGCAGTAAAACTCCAACAGATACGCAGTATTTT. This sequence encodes CASSKTPTDTQYF.

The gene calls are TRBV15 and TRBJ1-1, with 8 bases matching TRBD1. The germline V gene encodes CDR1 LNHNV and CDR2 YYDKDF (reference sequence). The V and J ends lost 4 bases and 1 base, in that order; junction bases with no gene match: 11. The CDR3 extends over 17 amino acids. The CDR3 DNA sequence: TGTGCCACCAGCACTGCCCAGGGGGCTAGGGGGAACACTGAAGCTTTCTTT. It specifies CATSTAQGARGNTEAFF.

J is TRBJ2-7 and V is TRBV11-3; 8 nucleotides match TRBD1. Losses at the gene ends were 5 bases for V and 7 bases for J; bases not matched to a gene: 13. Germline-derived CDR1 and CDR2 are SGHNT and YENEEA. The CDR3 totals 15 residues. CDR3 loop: CASSPGGQSTGEQYF. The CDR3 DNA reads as TGTGCCAGCAGCCCAGGGGGCCAATCGACTGGGGAGCAGTACTTC.